The clone carrying this T cell receptor beta chain was seen just once. These data are taken from a study of blood T cell repertoires in COVID-19. The overall study: COVID-19 samples, acute and convalescent, were from the United States, Italy and Spain. T cells, B-cell-depleted T cells, or PBMCs provided the cDNA or gDNA that served as material.

The CDR3 is made up of 16 amino acids. The germline V gene has CDR1 GTSNPN and CDR2 SVGIG (reference sequence). The V and J ends lost 3 bases and 4 bases respectively, with 22 bases between them. Original processing notes: The authors estimated nucleated cell counts from reference gene primer amplification. This table comes from immunoSEQ multiplex PCR, and its TCRdb copy is limited to in-frame clones, with some not included. V, J and clone size derive from that table, while D and trimming were established from the DNA sequence. The table lists about 97,000 clones, over 70% of them singletons. The chain uses TRBV30 and TRBJ2-7, with a possible D match to TRBD2 (6 bases). This receptor was obtained from a man aged 55 to 70 with acute or convalescent COVID-19. What was sequenced was peripheral blood. CDR3 in amino acids: CAWSGLASTSLYEQYF. DNA of the CDR3: TGTGCCTGGAGCGGGCTAGCGTCTACATCTCTATACGAGCAGTACTTC.